A selection of T cell receptor beta chains follows, all from one sample in a study of cytotoxic CD8 clonotypes in ibrutinib-treated CLL. Measured with immunoSEQ multiplex PCR; TCRdb has only the in-frame clones, and not every one. Among more than 55,000 clones listed, over 60% were seen once. The sequencing here drew on PBMCs, taken after 12 months of ibrutinib treatment. The origin of the receptors is a human donor with chronic lymphocytic leukemia. Both conserved end residues are part of each CDR3. A D gene is named only where the DNA matches it firmly. Only part of the rows carry a size: once, few, many, or a class if the clone is expanded.

d_call clone_size j_call v_call cdr3_aa cdr3_nt
. . TRBJ1-5 TRBV4-1 CASSLGTLGNQPQHF TGCGCCAGCAGCCTAGGGACATTGGGGAATCAGCCCCAGCATTTT
. . TRBJ1-3 TRBV6-1 CASRQGGGGNTIYF TGTGCCAGCAGGCAGGGAGGAGGAGGAAACACCATATATTTT
. few TRBJ2-7 TRBV5-1 CASSLEVATQDRQYF TGCGCCAGCAGCTTGGAGGTTGCCACCCAGGATAGGCAGTACTTC
. . TRBJ2-7 TRBV10-3 CAISARPEYYEQYF TGTGCCATCAGTGCTAGGCCAGAATACTACGAGCAGTACTTC
TRBD1 once TRBJ2-7 TRBV5-1 CASSLVGQGAYEQYF TGCGCCAGCAGCTTGGTGGGACAGGGGGCCTACGAGCAGTACTTC
. . TRBJ1-1 TRBV29-1 CSVVGGTEAFF TGCAGCGTTGTGGGGGGGACTGAAGCTTTCTTT
. . TRBJ2-3 TRBV4-1 CASSQPGAGGTDTQYF TGCGCCAGCAGCCAGCCCGGGGCAGGGGGCACAGATACGCAGTATTTT
. . TRBJ2-3 TRBV7-3 CASSYQEHDTQYF TGTGCCAGCAGCTACCAGGAACACGATACGCAGTATTTT
. . TRBJ2-1 TRBV6-5 CASSRTRGNEQFF TGTGCCAGCAGCCGGACTCGGGGCAATGAGCAGTTCTTC
. . TRBJ2-7 TRBV5-4 CASSLVGSDEQYF TGTGCCAGCAGCTTGGTAGGGTCGGACGAGCAGTACTTC
. . TRBJ2-2 TRBV7-3 CASSRTNTGELFF TGTGCCAGCAGCCGTACGAACACCGGGGAGCTGTTTTTT
. . TRBJ2-3 TRBV7-9 CASSLPSTDTQYF TGTGCCAGCAGCTTACCATCCACAGATACGCAGTATTTT
. once TRBJ2-7 TRBV4-3 CASSQWRGLMTYEQYF TGCGCCAGCAGCCAGTGGAGGGGGTTAATGACCTACGAGCAGTACTTC
TRBD1 once TRBJ2-1 TRBV6-5 CASSYFSRGSDNEQFF TGTGCCAGCAGTTACTTTAGCAGGGGGTCTGACAATGAGCAGTTCTTC
TRBD2 few TRBJ2-7 TRBV28 CASSRAGVGEQYF TGTGCCAGCAGCCGAGCGGGAGTGGGCGAGCAGTACTTC
TRBD1 . TRBJ2-1 TRBV15 CATSSARGTGYNEQFF TGTGCCACCAGCAGCGCGAGAGGGACAGGGTACAATGAGCAGTTCTTC
. . TRBJ2-3 TRBV9 CASTLTGRTDTQYF TGTGCCAGCACCCTGACAGGGAGGACAGATACGCAGTATTTT
. . TRBJ1-2 TRBV5-1 CASSFGQSGYTF TGCGCCAGCAGCTTCGGACAGAGTGGCTACACCTTC
TRBD1 . TRBJ2-7 TRBV7-2 CASSWDRVRYEQYF TGTGCCAGCAGCTGGGACAGGGTGAGGTACGAGCAGTACTTC
TRBD2 . TRBJ2-1 TRBV7-8 CASSLVLAGVGNEQFF TGTGCCAGCAGCTTAGTACTAGCGGGAGTCGGCAATGAGCAGTTCTTC
TRBD2 . TRBJ2-1 TRBV4-1 CASSPPSLAGGYNEQFF TGCGCCAGCAGCCCTCCATCCCTAGCGGGAGGGTACAATGAGCAGTTCTTC
TRBD1 . TRBJ1-5 TRBV5-1 CASSLGTGGSQPQHF TGCGCCAGCAGCTTGGGAACAGGGGGCAGTCAGCCCCAGCATTTT
TRBD2 . TRBJ2-3 TRBV27 CASSLESGRATDTQYF TGTGCCAGCAGTCTGGAGAGCGGGAGGGCGACAGATACGCAGTATTTT
TRBD1 . TRBJ2-7 TRBV2 CARGDRPYEQYF TGTGCCAGGGGGGACAGGCCCTACGAGCAGTACTTC
. . TRBJ2-1 TRBV5-5 CASSLEDEQFF TGTGCCAGCAGCTTGGAGGATGAGCAGTTCTTC
. . TRBJ2-1 TRBV5-1 CASSGNSYSYNEQFF TGCGCCAGCAGCGGGAACAGTTACTCCTACAATGAGCAGTTCTTC
. once TRBJ1-2 TRBV18 CASSQGGSNYGYTF TGTGCCAGCTCCCAGGGAGGTTCTAACTATGGCTACACCTTC
. . TRBJ2-7 TRBV15 CATSRGGGSTYEQYF TGTGCCACCAGCAGAGGAGGCGGGTCGACCTACGAGCAGTACTTC
. few TRBJ2-7 TRBV7-2 CASSNRYEQYF TGTGCCAGCAGCAACCGCTACGAGCAGTACTTC
. . TRBJ2-3 TRBV5-4 CASSSSGTDTQYF TGTGCCAGCAGCTCTAGCGGCACAGATACGCAGTATTTT
. . TRBJ2-2 TRBV5-1 CASTSRSGGSATGELFF TGCGCCAGCACCAGCCGGTCTGGGGGAAGTGCCACCGGGGAGCTGTTTTTT
TRBD2 . TRBJ2-7 TRBV19 CASHGREGYEQYF TGTGCCTCCCACGGGAGGGAGGGGTACGAGCAGTACTTC
. . TRBJ2-1 TRBV10-3 CATQTPGPNYNEQFF TGTGCCACCCAAACGCCGGGACCAAACTACAATGAGCAGTTCTTC
. once TRBJ2-3 TRBV9 CASSILLGEGTDTQYF TGTGCCAGCAGCATCCTTTTGGGGGAGGGCACAGATACGCAGTATTTT
. . TRBJ2-7 TRBV15 CATSRDGGLYEQYF TGTGCCACCAGCAGAGATGGGGGCCTCTACGAGCAGTACTTC
. . TRBJ2-5 TRBV18 CASSTGQKREAQYF TGTGCCAGCTCAACGGGACAAAAAAGAGAGGCCCAGTACTTC
. . TRBJ2-3 TRBV5-4 CASSLSGADPLDTQYF TGTGCCAGCAGCTTAAGTGGGGCGGACCCGCTGGATACGCAGTATTTT
. . TRBJ2-7 TRBV28 CASSLDRSPSYEQYF TGTGCCAGCAGCTTGGACCGCTCCCCCTCCTACGAGCAGTACTTC
TRBD1 . TRBJ2-2 TRBV4-2 CASSRDRGPGELFF TGTGCCAGCAGCCGGGACAGGGGGCCCGGGGAGCTGTTTTTT
. once TRBJ2-3 TRBV7-9 CASSPAGGTDTQYF TGTGCCAGCAGCCCGGCCGGGGGCACAGATACGCAGTATTTT
TRBD1 . TRBJ1-5 TRBV2 CASSATMTGGLGNQPQHF TGTGCCAGCAGTGCGACTATGACAGGGGGGCTTGGCAATCAGCCCCAGCATTTT
. few TRBJ2-7 TRBV6-1 CASSEGVLDKGSF TGTGCCAGCAGTGAAGGTGTCTTGGACAAGGGAAGCTTC
. . TRBJ2-3 TRBV6-5 CASSPMLSDTQYF TGTGCCAGCAGTCCAATGTTGTCAGATACGCAGTATTTT
. . TRBJ1-2 TRBV10-2 CATSQGYGYTF TGCGCCACCTCTCAGGGCTATGGCTACACCTTC
. few TRBJ2-5 TRBV11-2 CASSFELANRGTQYF TGTGCCAGCAGTTTCGAGCTAGCGAACAGGGGGACCCAGTACTTC
TRBD2 once TRBJ2-2 TRBV30 CAWSRGGPNTGELFF TGTGCCTGGTCCCGGGGGGGACCGAACACCGGGGAGCTGTTTTTT
. few TRBJ1-3 TRBV19 CAPEPGNTIYF TGTGCCCCCGAACCTGGAAACACCATATATTTT
. once TRBJ2-3 TRBV5-1 CASTSRDLTDTQYF TGCGCCAGCACCTCTCGGGATTTGACAGATACGCAGTATTTT
. few TRBJ2-1 TRBV2 CASRAFEARPAGEQFF TGTGCCAGCAGGGCGTTCGAGGCGCGGCCAGCGGGCGAGCAGTTCTTC
. medium-sized TRBJ1-1 TRBV27 CASGTLVYTLRKGRHAEAFF TGTGCCAGCGGCACCTTAGTGTATACGCTGCGGAAGGGTCGGCACGCTGAAGCTTTCTTT